These T cell receptor beta chains were read from a single sample in a study of blood T cell repertoires in COVID-19. Using immunoSEQ multiplex PCR, the repertoire was profiled, and TCRdb retains in-frame clones only, with some absent. The sample includes 110,000 or so clones, around 85% of them seen just once. Sequencing used peripheral blood. These receptor sequences come from a man aged 70-80 years who had recovered from COVID-19. Each CDR3 is given with its conserved first and last residue. D genes are given only for firm matches. A clone size is listed for some rows: how often the clone was seen (once, few, many), or a class if it is expanded.

cdr3_nt	cdr3_aa	d_call	clone_size	v_call	j_call
TGTGCCAGTAGTATCGCGGGGCTCACAGATACGCAGTATTTT	CASSIAGLTDTQYF	.	.	TRBV19	TRBJ2-3
TGTGCCAGCAGCTTGGCAGGGGGCAACACCGGGGAGCTGTTTTTT	CASSLAGGNTGELFF	TRBD1	few	TRBV5-4	TRBJ2-2
TGTGCCAGCAGCTTAGAGCTATGGGGGCTCCAAGCTTTCTTT	CASSLELWGLQAFF	.	.	TRBV11-2	TRBJ1-1
TGTGCCGCGGGATACAATGAGCAGTTCTTC	CAAGYNEQFF	.	.	TRBV6-5	TRBJ2-1
TGTGCCAGTAGAAATAACGGACAGGGGGACCATCAGCCCCAGCATTTT	CASRNNGQGDHQPQHF	TRBD1	.	TRBV19	TRBJ1-5
TGTGCCAGCAGGGGGGGACAGGGGGCGAATGAAGCTTTCTTT	CASRGGQGANEAFF	TRBD1	.	TRBV28	TRBJ1-1
TGTGCCAGCAGCGTTGGACAGGACGATACCCTACGAAGGTACTTC	CASSVGQDDTLRRYF	TRBD1	few	TRBV9	TRBJ2-7
TGTGCCAGCAGCGAGGGGACAGGGGACTACAATGAGCAGTTCTTC	CASSEGTGDYNEQFF	TRBD1	.	TRBV7-3	TRBJ2-1
TGTGCCAGCAGTTTATCTCGTTCTGGGGCCAACGTCCTGACTTTC	CASSLSRSGANVLTF	.	.	TRBV28	TRBJ2-6
TGTGCCAGCAGCATGCGACAGGCCGGATCCCTCTACGAGCAGTACTTC	CASSMRQAGSLYEQYF	.	.	TRBV7-2	TRBJ2-7
TGTGCCAGTACGAGGGAGAAGGGCACAGATACGCAGTATTTT	CASTREKGTDTQYF	.	.	TRBV19	TRBJ2-3
TGTGCCAGCAGCTTCCTCAAGAGAGAGGTCTACGAGCAGTACTTC	CASSFLKREVYEQYF	.	.	TRBV5-6	TRBJ2-7
TGCAGCGTTCAATCGGGGAACCAAGAGACCCAGTACTTC	CSVQSGNQETQYF	.	.	TRBV29-1	TRBJ2-5
TGCGCCAGCAGCTTAGAGACCGGGACAACCTACAATGAGCAGTTCTTC	CASSLETGTTYNEQFF	.	.	TRBV5-1	TRBJ2-1
TGTGCCAGCAGTTCCCGGACTAGCGGTAATGTTGATGAGCAGTTCTTC	CASSSRTSGNVDEQFF	TRBD2	once	TRBV28	TRBJ2-1
TGTGCCAGCAGCGGGGGGACTAGCGGGACGAACACCGGGGAGCTGTTTTTT	CASSGGTSGTNTGELFF	TRBD2	.	TRBV7-3	TRBJ2-2
TGTGCCAGCAGTGACATGGCGGGGGGATCCTACAATGAGCAGTTCTTC	CASSDMAGGSYNEQFF	TRBD2	.	TRBV2	TRBJ2-1
TGTGCCAGCAGCCGAACGGGACAGGGCAATTCACCCCTCCACTTT	CASSRTGQGNSPLHF	TRBD1	.	TRBV3-1/TRBV3-2	TRBJ1-6
TGTGCCAGCAGCTTAAGGGATTGGGGCGGCAATGAGCAGTTCTTC	CASSLRDWGGNEQFF	.	.	TRBV7-3	TRBJ2-1
TGCGCCAGCAGCTTGGACGGGACAGCATCAGATACGCAGTATTTT	CASSLDGTASDTQYF	TRBD1	.	TRBV5-1	TRBJ2-3
TGTGCCAGCAGCTTAGCAGCTTTAGGGGGAGCCTACGAGCAGTACTTC	CASSLAALGGAYEQYF	.	.	TRBV7-8	TRBJ2-7
TGTGCCACTATAGAGACAGGGGGCCGACGGCAGCCCCAGCATTTT	CATIETGGRRQPQHF	TRBD1	.	TRBV19	TRBJ1-5
TGTGCCAGTAGCCGGGACTGGGCCTACAATGAGCAGTTCTTC	CASSRDWAYNEQFF	.	.	TRBV19	TRBJ2-1
TGTGCCAGCAGCTGGGACAGGGCCTCCTACAATGAGCAGTTCTTC	CASSWDRASYNEQFF	TRBD1	once	TRBV5-4	TRBJ2-1
TGCAGTGCTAGAGTCGGCTACGAGCAGTACTTC	CSARVGYEQYF	.	.	TRBV20-1	TRBJ2-7
TGTGCCAGCAGCTATCGGGGACAGACTATATTATTCTACAATGAGCAGTTCTTC	CASSYRGQTILFYNEQFF	TRBD1	.	TRBV7-2	TRBJ2-1
TGCGCCAGCAGCTTGGAAGGGAGGGAGACCCAGTACTTC	CASSLEGRETQYF	.	.	TRBV5-1	TRBJ2-5
TGTGCCACCAGCAGAGATATAATAGGCAATCAGCCCCAGCATTTT	CATSRDIIGNQPQHF	.	.	TRBV15	TRBJ1-5
TGTGCCAGCAGTCCGGGACAGCAAGAGACCCAGTACTTC	CASSPGQQETQYF	TRBD1	.	TRBV3-1/TRBV3-2	TRBJ2-5
TGCAGCGTTGAAAGGGGTAGGCACGAGCAGTACTTC	CSVERGRHEQYF	.	.	TRBV29-1	TRBJ2-7
TGCGCCAGCAGCTCCGGGACTAGCGGGGGGAGCACAGATACGCAGTATTTT	CASSSGTSGGSTDTQYF	TRBD2	once	TRBV5-1	TRBJ2-3
TGTGCCAGCAGCTTGGGGCAGTTTCTTTTCTCCTACGAGCAGTACTTC	CASSLGQFLFSYEQYF	.	.	TRBV5-6	TRBJ2-7
TGTGCTAGTGCTTCTGGTAGTACCGGGGAGCTGTTTTTT	CASASGSTGELFF	.	.	TRBV12-5	TRBJ2-2
TGTGCCAGCAGCCAAGGACTAGCGGTTCAAGAGACCCAGTACTTC	CASSQGLAVQETQYF	TRBD2	.	TRBV4-2	TRBJ2-5
TGTGCCAGCAGCTTACCCTCGGCAGGGGCCTACGAGCAGTACTTC	CASSLPSAGAYEQYF	.	.	TRBV5-4	TRBJ2-7
TGTGCCAGCAGTCGCGCCACTAGCGGGGGACGCGAGCAGTACTTC	CASSRATSGGREQYF	TRBD2	.	TRBV28	TRBJ2-7
TGTGCCAGCAGCATTATTCCGGGGGGGGCTTCACCCCTCCACTTT	CASSIIPGGASPLHF	.	.	TRBV3-1/TRBV3-2	TRBJ1-6
TGTGCCAGCAGTAAAGGGACTAGCGGGAGGAACATTCAGTACTTC	CASSKGTSGRNIQYF	TRBD2	.	TRBV6-6	TRBJ2-4
TGTGCCAGCAGCTTCAACAGGGATAATGAGCAGTTCTTC	CASSFNRDNEQFF	.	.	TRBV7-8	TRBJ2-1
TGCGCCAGCAGCTTGCCCCGCGGGACTAGCGGGACATATGAGCAGTTCTTC	CASSLPRGTSGTYEQFF	TRBD2	.	TRBV5-1	TRBJ2-1
TGTGCCAGCAGCTTAAGGGTTTCGAGACAGGGGAGAAACGAGCAGTACTTC	CASSLRVSRQGRNEQYF	TRBD1	.	TRBV7-2	TRBJ2-7
TGTGCCAGCAGCTTAGGCCCTAGAGCGGGGGACGGTCAGCCCCAGCATTTT	CASSLGPRAGDGQPQHF	.	.	TRBV7-6	TRBJ1-5
TGCGCCAGCAGCCGAGAACAGGGAAACACCTATAATTCACCCCTCCACTTT	CASSREQGNTYNSPLHF	.	.	TRBV4-1	TRBJ1-6
TGTGCCAGCAGTGGAGTCTTGGACGAGCAGTACTTC	CASSGVLDEQYF	.	.	TRBV2	TRBJ2-7
TGTGCCAGCAGTCAAAGGGCAGGGGCCTACGAGCAGTACTTC	CASSQRAGAYEQYF	.	.	TRBV7-9	TRBJ2-7
TGTGCCAGCTCACCACGGGACAGGGTAGGGGAGACCCAGTACTTC	CASSPRDRVGETQYF	TRBD1	.	TRBV18	TRBJ2-5
TGTGCCAGCAGCCAAGATCACAGGTTAAACACCATATATTTT	CASSQDHRLNTIYF	.	.	TRBV4-2	TRBJ1-3
TGTGCCAGCAGCGTAAGCTACTTGGAGACCCAGTACTTC	CASSVSYLETQYF	.	.	TRBV7-2	TRBJ2-5
TGTGCCAGCAGTACGGACAGCCAAGGAAAAGAGACCCAGTACTTC	CASSTDSQGKETQYF	.	.	TRBV28	TRBJ2-5
TGTGCCAGTAGTAAAGTGTCAGGGGGAAATTCACCCCTCCACTTT	CASSKVSGGNSPLHF	TRBD1	.	TRBV19	TRBJ1-6
TGTGCCAGTAGTACGGCGGGACAGGGACGTGGCTACACCTTC	CASSTAGQGRGYTF	TRBD1	few	TRBV19	TRBJ1-2
TGCACCAGCAGCCAAGAAACTAGCGGGGGGGCCTCTTCCAGTATGCCCGGGGAGCTGTTTTTT	CTSSQETSGGASSSMPGELFF	.	.	TRBV1	TRBJ2-2
TGTGCCAGCAGTTTTGGCGGCGGGAACCTCGCAACTAATGAAAAACTGTTTTTT	CASSFGGGNLATNEKLFF	.	few	TRBV28	TRBJ1-4
TGTGCCAGCAGCCGGGACAGCTTTACTGCTAATGAAAAACTGTTTTTT	CASSRDSFTANEKLFF	TRBD1	.	TRBV9	TRBJ1-4
TGTGCCAGCAGTGACAGGGGTGGGCGAGAGCAGTTCTTC	CASSDRGGREQFF	.	.	TRBV6-1	TRBJ2-1
TGCGCCAGCAGCCCCTCCGGGACAGGGTTTGAAAAACTGTTTTTT	CASSPSGTGFEKLFF	TRBD1	.	TRBV5-1	TRBJ1-4
TGTGCCAGCAGCTTCCCGGCTAGCGGATCGAACAATGAGCAGTTCTTC	CASSFPASGSNNEQFF	TRBD2	.	TRBV7-3	TRBJ2-1
TGCGCCAGTGATCCGAGGGGACAGGGTAATGAAAAACTGTTTTTT	CASDPRGQGNEKLFF	TRBD1	.	TRBV23-1	TRBJ1-4
TGTGCCAGCAGCCAACCGGGACAGGGAAATTCACCCCTCCACTTT	CASSQPGQGNSPLHF	TRBD1	.	TRBV3-1/TRBV3-2	TRBJ1-6
TGTGCCAGCAGTAAAGGCGGGCAGACTTACAATGAGCAGTTCTTC	CASSKGGQTYNEQFF	.	.	TRBV6-2/TRBV6-3	TRBJ2-1